The T cell receptor (beta chain) described here comes from a study of CD8+CD57+ T cells in acquired aplastic anemia. The patients chosen for sequencing had shown expansion of CD8+CD57+ cells (detected by flow cytometry). Genomic DNA templated the TCR beta VDJ and CDR3 profiling. TCRdb redid the calling of the reads with MiXCR, one entry per CDR3 protein. The sample shows some 150,000 distinct CDR3 sequences, less than 60% of them seen only once. V was pared by 2 bases and J by 7 bases, with 15 bases between. This CDR3 has 13 amino acids. CDR1 and CDR2 from the germline V gene are GTSNPN and SVGIG (reference sequence).

The sequenced sample consisted of sorted CD4+, CD8+, or CD8+CD57+ T cells (not recorded which) from PBMCs. The chain recombines TRBV30 with TRBJ2-7, with D possibly matching TRBD2 (5 bases). The sequence was collected from a human donor with aplastic anemia. The chain's CDR3 is CAWSREWVDEQYF. DNA for the CDR3: TGTGCCTGGAGTCGGGAATGGGTTGATGAGCAGTACTTC.